This TCR beta chain comes out of a study of cytomegalovirus exposure and HLA in healthy donors. Study outcomes and limitations: Most TCR sequences were seen very rarely across donors, but some public TCRs occurred in many. Analysis was performed later, and it showed HLA-associated TCR beta chains to be more clonally expanded than equally common others. An ancestry cluster, one associated with Asian ancestry, reportedly showed fewer N-insertions than the roughly 700-donor mean in a later analysis.

Vbeta (60) and Jbeta (13) primers were used in the PCR. The repertoire was sequenced with immunoSEQ multiplex PCR; TCRdb's copy has only in-frame clones and lacks some. The sample contains about 160,000 clones, 75% to 90% of which appear only once. On this clone: Its target is not known.

The sequencing sample was made of PBMCs. The TCR originated in a boy under 10 years old in good health and CMV-seronegative.

Here the CDR3 DNA reads TGTGCCAGCAGCGTAGCTTCCCAGGGAACACGGCAGTTCTTC. This sequence encodes CASSVASQGTRQFF. V usage is TRBV9 and J usage is TRBJ2-1, with D maybe TRBD1 (5 bases). This CDR3 is 14 amino acids long. V was cut by 0 bases and J by 12 bases, with 16 bases left in between. The germline gives CDR1 SGDLS, CDR2 YYNGEE.